A single sample is the source of the 20 T cell receptor beta chains below, sequenced in a study of blood T cell repertoires in COVID-19. Profiling relied on immunoSEQ multiplex PCR, and the TCRdb table lists in-frame clones only, not all of them. The data hold 200,000 to 250,000 clones, with 65% to 90% observed a single time. Sequencing was carried out using peripheral blood. The receptors stem from a woman between 50 and 59 years old with acute or convalescent COVID-19.

The V call is TRBV27, the J call TRBJ2-5, with a tentative D call TRBD1 (6 bases). This CDR3 has 15 amino acids. The germline V gene has CDR1 MNHEY and CDR2 SMNVEV (reference sequence). Between the trimmed V and J ends, which lost 2 bases and 4 bases, there was a span of 14 bases. Written as DNA, the CDR3 is TGTGCCAGCAGTTTAGTTTCAGGGGCTGGAGAGACCCAGTACTTC. Its protein product is CASSLVSGAGETQYF.

The gene calls are TRBV25-1 and TRBJ2-7; 13 nucleotides line up with TRBD2. The CDR3 consists of 16 residues. The junction had 5 bases not matched to a gene; V was cut back by 4 bases and J by 2 bases. Germline CDR1 reads MGHDK; CDR2 reads SYGVNS. CDR3 in DNA: TGTGCCAGCAGTGCCCCGGGACTAGCGGGAACCTACGAGCAGTACTTC. Translation gives CASSAPGLAGTYEQYF.

The rearrangement uses TRBV4-3 and TRBJ1-2, with 8 nucleotides matching TRBD1. The junction had 10 bases not matched to a gene; V was cut back by 0 bases and J by 4 bases. This CDR3 comprises 17 residues. In germline, CDR1 is LGHNA, CDR2 YSLEER. CDR3 in amino acids: CASSQDTGTGNVYGYTF. The CDR3 coding sequence is TGCGCCAGCAGCCAAGATACCGGGACAGGAAACGTCTATGGCTACACCTTC.

The chain recombines TRBV2 with TRBJ2-7, with a weak D call TRBD1 (6 bases). V gave up 7 bases and J gave up 6 bases, with 16 bases separating them. Germline V CDR1 and CDR2: SNHLY, FYNNEI. CDR3 length: 13 amino acids. CDR3 bases: TGTGCCAGCACTAGGGGGATGAAGGTCGAGCAGTACTTC. It encodes CASTRGMKVEQYF.

The rearrangement links TRBV15 to TRBJ1-2; D call uncertain. The CDR3 covers 12 residues. Germline V CDR1 and CDR2: LNHNV, YYDKDF (reference sequence). Trimming took off 9 bases at V and 6 bases at J, with 14 bases between the two ends. The CDR3 region is CATTGSANGYTF. Written as DNA, the CDR3 is TGTGCCACAACTGGGAGTGCGAATGGCTACACCTTC.

The chain combines TRBV6-5 with TRBJ1-1; 9 nucleotides match TRBD1. The ends lost 5 bases at V and 6 bases at J; junction bases unmatched: 4. The germline gives CDR1 MNHEY, CDR2 SVGAGI. This CDR3 region has 13 residues. CDR3 sequence reads: CASSPDRGSEAFF. In DNA, the CDR3 is TGTGCCAGCAGTCCGGACAGGGGCTCTGAAGCTTTCTTT.

This chain links TRBV5-4 with TRBJ2-1; 12 nucleotides match TRBD2. CDR1 SGHNT and CDR2 YYREEE come from the germline V gene (reference sequence). The trim removed 4 bases at V and 6 bases at J, leaving 8 bases unmatched. This CDR3 is 16 amino acids long. The CDR3 spells CASSGPSGRAPNEQFF. The CDR3 DNA reads as TGTGCCAGCAGCGGACCTAGCGGGAGGGCCCCCAATGAGCAGTTCTTC.

The V call is TRBV15, the J call TRBJ2-1, with D maybe TRBD2 (6 bases). The germline CDR1 and CDR2 sequences are LNHNV and YYDKDF (reference sequence). Trimming shortened V by 5 bases and J by 0 bases, and 14 bases separated the two germline ends. The CDR3 is 16 residues long. CDR3 loop: CATSPPGLSSYNEQFF. The CDR3 coding sequence is TGTGCCACCAGCCCCCCGGGACTTAGCTCCTACAATGAGCAGTTCTTC.

The chain employs TRBV2 and TRBJ2-2; TRBD1 matches 12 bases. The CDR3 has 16 amino acids. V lost 6 bases to trimming and J lost 3 bases; unmatched junction nucleotides: 5. Germline assignment: CDR1 SNHLY and CDR2 FYNNEI. CDR3: CASRYRDRGHTGELFF. CDR3 DNA: TGTGCCAGCAGATACCGGGACAGGGGGCACACCGGGGAGCTGTTTTTT.

This clone was recorded only once. The chain carries TRBV4-1 and TRBJ1-3; TRBD1 matches 9 bases. The CDR3 has 16 amino acids. CDR1 MGHRA and CDR2 YSYEKL come from the germline V gene. V lost 2 bases, J lost 0 bases, and 2 bases stayed unmatched. CDR3 nucleotide sequence: TGCGCCAGCAGCCAACCGGGACAGGGCTCTGGAAACACCATATATTTT. Residues: CASSQPGQGSGNTIYF.

The rearrangement joins TRBV6-4 to TRBJ1-2, with D unresolved. The length of the CDR3 is 11 residues. Germline assignment: CDR1 MRHNA and CDR2 SNTAGT. V was shortened by 7 bases and J by 8 bases, with 11 bases between the two germline ends. The CDR3 spells CASKTGSGYTF. Written as DNA, the CDR3 is TGTGCCAGCAAAACTGGGAGCGGCTACACCTTC.

V and J are TRBV5-6 and TRBJ1-2, with 7 bases identical to TRBD1. The CDR3 sequence is 14 residues long. Germline lookup yields CDR1 SGHDT and CDR2 YYEEEE. V shed 4 bases, J shed 8 bases, and the junction held 11 bases outside the gene matches. CDR3 nucleotide sequence: TGTGCCAGCAGCCAAGACAGGGTACCTATCGGCTACACCTTC. Its translation is CASSQDRVPIGYTF.

The CDR3: CASSIAGDIYEQYF. Here the CDR3 DNA reads TGTGCCAGCAGTATAGCGGGAGACATCTACGAGCAGTACTTC. The V and J genes are TRBV28 and TRBJ2-7; 9 nucleotides align to TRBD2. Trimming at V came to 5 bases and at J to 3 bases, leaving 5 bases not matched to a gene. This CDR3 comprises 14 residues. Germline V gene lookup returns CDR1 MDHEN and CDR2 SYDVKM.

This clone was detected once. The chain employs TRBV28 and TRBJ1-2; tentative D call: TRBD1 (5 bases). In germline, CDR1 is MDHEN, CDR2 SYDVKM. V lost 5 bases and J lost 1, with 14 bases in between. CDR3 length equals 15 residues. This CDR3 reads CASSGQLGVNYGYTF. The CDR3 DNA is TGTGCCAGCAGTGGACAATTAGGGGTTAACTATGGCTACACCTTC.

V is TRBV7-8 and J is TRBJ2-3, with TRBD2 matching over 9 bases. The CDR3 has 16 residues. V was clipped by 5 bases and J by 1 base; unmatched bases: 7. Per germline, CDR1 SGHVS and CDR2 FQNEAQ. The CDR3 here is CASSPLSGRGTDTQYF. The CDR3 DNA sequence: TGTGCCAGCAGCCCCCTTAGCGGGAGAGGCACAGATACGCAGTATTTT.

The chain uses TRBV5-1 and TRBJ1-1; the D gene is possibly TRBD1 (6 bases). Germline V gives CDR1 SGHRS, CDR2 YFSETQ. The V end lost 3 bases, the J end lost 4 bases, and 16 bases lay between the germline ends. This CDR3 has 15 residues. The DNA of the CDR3 is TGCGCCAGCAGCTCCCCCACAGGGTTGGCCACTGAAGCTTTCTTT. Translated, it gives CASSSPTGLATEAFF.

The DNA for the CDR3 is TGCGCCAGCAGCTCGTACAGGGGATCCTACAATGAGCAGTTCTTC. Protein: CASSSYRGSYNEQFF. The rearrangement links TRBV5-1 to TRBJ2-1, with TRBD1 matching 7 bases. Germline lookup yields CDR1 SGHRS and CDR2 YFSETQ. V shed 3 bases, J shed 1 base, and the junction held 4 bases outside the gene matches. The CDR3 extends over 15 amino acids.

The chain links TRBV18 to TRBJ2-1, with 11 bases identical to TRBD2. This CDR3 is built from 15 residues. The trim removed 5 bases at V and 6 bases at J, leaving 6 bases unmatched. Germline values: CDR1 KGHSH, CDR2 LQKENI. CDR3 amino acids: CASSSLAGAANEQFF. The CDR3 DNA reads as TGTGCCAGCTCATCACTAGCGGGAGCTGCCAATGAGCAGTTCTTC.

V usage is TRBV2 and J usage is TRBJ2-7; tentative D call: TRBD1 (5 bases). Germline V gives CDR1 SNHLY, CDR2 FYNNEI. The ends were cut back, 4 bases at V and 6 bases at J, with 13 bases in the middle. The CDR3 consists of 13 residues. Written as DNA, the CDR3 is TGTGCCAGCAGTGTGCGACAGAGTGTCGAGCAGTACTTC. It encodes CASSVRQSVEQYF.

The CDR3 loop reads CAVEDSYNEQFF. CDR3 nucleotides: TGTGCCGTGGAGGACTCGTACAATGAGCAGTTCTTC. This rearrangement joins TRBV12-3 or TRBV12-4 to TRBJ2-1, with TRBD2 as a possible D gene (5 bases). This CDR3 region has 12 residues. Trimming pared 11 bases from V and 4 bases from J, leaving 12 bases between.